The 16 T cell receptor beta chains given below trace back to one sample, sequenced in a study of T cell responses to AZD1222 COVID-19 vaccine. Sequenced by immunoSEQ multiplex PCR; TCRdb stores in-frame clones only, minus some. The sample has 150,000 to 200,000 clones, 90% to 95% seen once. This specimen consisted of peripheral blood, obtained 28 days after the second AZD1222 dose. These receptors were obtained from an adult who received the AZD1222 COVID-19 vaccine.

The gene calls are TRBV19 and TRBJ1-2; D unresolved. Germline CDR1 LNHDA, CDR2 SQIVND (reference sequence). Trimming took off 1 base at V and 0 bases at J, with 6 bases between the two ends. The CDR3 runs 14 residues. CDR3 bases: TGTGCCAGTAGTATAGTCAGCGCTAACTATGGCTACACCTTC. Translated, it gives CASSIVSANYGYTF.

This clone was counted a few times. The CDR3 DNA sequence: TGTGCCAGCAGCCAAGGGAGTAGGGATAGGTACATTCAGTACTTC. Its translation is CASSQGSRDRYIQYF. This chain uses TRBV14 with TRBJ2-4; D not certain. Germline V gene data show CDR1 as SGHDN and CDR2 as FVKESK. V lost 1 base to trimming and J lost 8 bases, with 15 bases between them. The CDR3 has 15 residues.

This chain joins TRBV19 and TRBJ1-6; 9 bases are shared with TRBD1. The ends lost 8 bases at V and 5 bases at J; junction bases unmatched: 4. CDR1 and CDR2 (germline): LNHDA, SQIVND (reference sequence). There are 14 residues in the CDR3. CDR3 nucleotides: TGTGCCAGTTCGTGGACAGGGGATAATTCACCCCTCCACTTT. It translates to CASSWTGDNSPLHF.

CDR3 DNA: TGTGCCAGCAGCTTGGGACTGCCAACAACGAACACCGGGGAGCTGTTTTTT. Its protein is CASSLGLPTTNTGELFF. This rearrangement joins TRBV11-2 to TRBJ2-2, with D possibly TRBD2 on 6 matching bases. This CDR3 comprises 17 residues. V was trimmed by 3 bases and J by 0 bases, leaving 14 bases between them. Germline V lookup: CDR1 SGHAT, CDR2 FQNNGV.

This chain links TRBV10-3 with TRBJ2-2, with 8 positions matching TRBD1. With V trimmed by 2 bases and J by 5 bases, 7 bases remained unmatched. The CDR3 spans 16 residues. Looked up from germline, CDR1 is ENHRY and CDR2 is SYGVKD. CDR3 loop: CAISEGTGLRTGELFF. The CDR3 region has the DNA TGTGCCATCAGTGAGGGGACAGGTCTCCGGACCGGGGAGCTGTTTTTT.

The gene calls are TRBV3-1 (or the pseudogene TRBV3-2) and TRBJ2-7, with D possibly being TRBD1 (5 bases). V was shortened by 3 bases and J by 4 bases, with 10 bases between the two germline ends. From germline, CDR1 is LGHDT and CDR2 YNNKEL (reference sequence). The CDR3 length is 13 residues. The CDR3 DNA is TGTGCCAGCAGCCACGGACACCTTTACGAGCAGTACTTC. Residues: CASSHGHLYEQYF.

This clone was observed a few times. The chain has TRBV12-3 or TRBV12-4 and TRBJ1-1; D is possibly TRBD1 (6 bases). The ends were cut back, 4 bases at V and 4 bases at J, with 10 bases in the middle. The CDR3 is made up of 13 amino acids. CDR3 residues: CASSSRGVTEAFF. The CDR3 coding sequence is TGTGCCAGCAGTTCAAGGGGGGTCACTGAAGCTTTCTTT.

This clone was recorded once. This sequence joins TRBV7-7 and TRBJ1-1; 7 nucleotides line up with TRBD1. There are 14 residues in the CDR3. Germline V lookup: CDR1 SSHAT, CDR2 FNYEAQ (reference sequence). J gave up 10 bases and V 2 bases, and 10 bases lay outside the gene matches. In nucleotides, the CDR3 is TGTGCCAGCAGCTTACCTACGGGACAGCGAGGAGCTTTCTTT. Its translation: CASSLPTGQRGAFF.

The CDR3: CASVRGASKVYGYTF. The CDR3 DNA sequence: TGTGCCAGCGTTCGGGGGGCCAGCAAGGTCTATGGCTACACCTTC. The rearrangement joins TRBV28 to TRBJ1-2; possible D gene TRBD1, 6 bases. The CDR3 totals 15 residues. V lost 8 bases to trimming and J lost 4 bases, with 20 bases between them. Germline V gene lookup returns CDR1 MDHEN and CDR2 SYDVKM.

The chain is built from TRBV29-1 and TRBJ1-2; TRBD1 might be the D (6 bases). The V gene's germline CDR1 is SQVTM and CDR2 ANQGSEA. With 6 bases removed from V and 0 bases from J, the gap between germline ends came to 17 bases. The CDR3 totals 15 residues. The chain's CDR3 is CSVGGQRQSNYGYTF. Written as DNA, the CDR3 is TGCAGCGTGGGGGGGCAACGACAGTCTAACTATGGCTACACCTTC.

The J gene is TRBJ2-5, the V gene TRBV3-1 (or the pseudogene TRBV3-2); possible D gene TRBD2, 5 bases. The CDR3 covers 13 residues. Trimming shortened V by 1 base and J by 2 bases, and 5 bases separated the two germline ends. CDR1 LGHDT and CDR2 YNNKEL come from the germline V gene (reference sequence). CDR3 region: CASSQAGQETQYF. DNA for the CDR3: TGTGCCAGCAGCCAAGCGGGGCAAGAGACCCAGTACTTC.

This CDR3 reads CASRPTGTALTEAFF. CDR3 bases: TGCGCCAGCAGACCCACCGGGACAGCCCTAACTGAAGCTTTCTTT. V gene TRBV5-1 combines with J gene TRBJ1-1, with 7 positions matching TRBD1. The V and J ends lost 5 bases and 5 bases, in that order; junction bases with no gene match: 12. This CDR3 has 15 residues. The germline V gene encodes CDR1 SGHRS and CDR2 YFSETQ.

The CDR3 DNA follows: TGCGCCAGCAGCCCGGGACAGGTTATTAGGGGAGAAAAACTGTTTTTT. As protein: CASSPGQVIRGEKLFF. The genes are TRBV5-1 and TRBJ1-4; 8 bases line up with TRBD1. After removal of 4 bases from V and 8 bases from J, the junction contained 13 bases not matched to a gene. Looked up from germline, CDR1 is SGHRS and CDR2 is YFSETQ. CDR3 length: 16 amino acids.

V usage is TRBV7-9 and J usage is TRBJ1-6, with unresolved D. This CDR3 contains 14 residues. The germline V gene has CDR1 SEHNR and CDR2 FQNEAQ (reference sequence). V lost 1 base to trimming and J lost 7 bases, with 8 bases between them. The CDR3 is CASSLEGVNSPLHF. DNA for the CDR3: TGTGCCAGCAGCTTAGAGGGAGTGAATTCACCCCTCCACTTT.

V and J are TRBV12-3 or TRBV12-4 and TRBJ2-7; D gene ambiguous. The CDR3 consists of 12 residues. V dropped 2 bases and J dropped 7 bases, with 9 bases sitting between them. CDR3 sequence: CASSLSIWEQYF. DNA for the CDR3: TGTGCCAGCAGTTTATCCATCTGGGAGCAGTACTTC.

This clone showed up just once. The gene calls are TRBV9 and TRBJ2-3, with 11 bases identical to TRBD2. Germline V gene data show CDR1 as SGDLS and CDR2 as YYNGEE. J gave up 5 bases and V 0 bases, and 8 bases lay outside the gene matches. The CDR3 covers 17 residues. The CDR3 sequence is CASSVGIAGGRGDTQYF. The CDR3 coding sequence is TGTGCCAGCAGCGTAGGTATAGCGGGGGGGCGAGGAGATACGCAGTATTTT.